This T cell receptor beta chain emerged from a study of cytomegalovirus exposure and HLA in healthy donors. The PCR employed 60 Vbeta primers together with 13 Jbeta primers. Clones were read by immunoSEQ multiplex PCR, and TCRdb kept only the in-frame ones, dropping some. Here the sample spans some 130,000 clones, 82% being singletons. All the people who gave samples were healthy bone marrow donors. Study-level results: The presence/absence work took it that sequencing depth was about the same across donors. The authors enumerated 150 to 200 TCR beta chains as linked to cytomegalovirus. HLA-A and HLA-B allele assignments for most subjects were reportedly predicted accurately using TCR beta sequences.

As concerns this clone: Its antigen is currently unknown.

Sequencing was carried out using PBMCs. The source of this sequence is a male donor in good health and CMV-seropositive.

CDR3 DNA sequence: TGTGCCAGCAGCGTCACAGGGGGCCACTATGGCTACACCTTC. This gives the protein CASSVTGGHYGYTF. V gene TRBV9 combines with J gene TRBJ1-2, with TRBD1 matching over 9 bases. CDR1 and CDR2 (germline): SGDLS, YYNGEE. V trimming: 2 bases; J trimming: 3 bases; junction bases outside the gene matches: 2. This CDR3 contains 14 residues.